This T cell receptor (beta chain) derives from a study of response to subunit inactivated influenza vaccine (dated by TCRdb to the late 2010s). Regarding the research as a whole: Deep quantitative profiling of the T cell receptor repertoire was used in the study to follow responses to a trivalent subunit inactivated influenza vaccine. Summary of the overall study and its limitations: The authors suggested that each seasonal influenza vaccination may recruit only a limited number of new T cells.

The method behind the library was RT-PCR. For sequencing, an Illumina HiSeq 2500 was employed. TCRdb handled the public reads itself, with Q25 trimming in fastp and clone calling in MiXCR, and kept productive beta chains. A single entry per CDR3 protein holds the most common genes and DNA from its merged rows. The sample records around 190,000 distinct CDR3 sequences, under 15% of which are singletons. Clones ranked in the top ten supply roughly 24% of the sample. Points on this clonotype: The clone's antigen remains unknown. There are no base qualities to consult, and no much larger clone falls within one base.

The germline V gene gives CDR1 as SGHTA and CDR2 as FQGNSA. Relative to germline, V is missing 2 bases and J is missing 4 bases, with 8 bases of the junction outside any gene match. Including cysteine and phenylalanine, the CDR3 has 16 amino acids. Kept here is only the CDR3 DNA, which spans 48 bases and is read in frame from base 1. Sequenced here: CD8+ T cells sorted from PBMCs, sampled about 5 days after vaccination. The sequence was obtained from a man in his fifties who received an inactivated influenza vaccine. Donor details come from another sample of the same person, matched by shared clones. The sequence joins TRBV7-2 to TRBJ1-1, with 9 bases matching TRBD1. The CDR3 region reads CASSLLPDRGATEAFF. At the DNA level, the sequence is TGTGCCAGCAGCTTATTACCGGACAGGGGAGCCACTGAAGCTTTCTTT.